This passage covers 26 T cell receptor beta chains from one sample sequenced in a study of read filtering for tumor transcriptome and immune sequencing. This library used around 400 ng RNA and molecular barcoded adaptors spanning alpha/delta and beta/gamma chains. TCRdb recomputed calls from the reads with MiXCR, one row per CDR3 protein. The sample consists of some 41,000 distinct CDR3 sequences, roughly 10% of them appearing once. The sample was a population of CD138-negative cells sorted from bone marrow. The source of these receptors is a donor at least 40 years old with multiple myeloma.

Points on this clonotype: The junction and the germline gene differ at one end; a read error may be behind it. The CDR3 loop reads CSAGWERAGQLF. The CDR3 nucleotides are TGCAGCGCCGGGTGGGAGCGGGCTGGGCAGTTGTTC. This chain links TRBV29-1 with TRBJ2-1; tentative D call: TRBD2 (6 bases). Germline CDR1 and CDR2: SQVTM and ANQGSEA. The CDR3 loop spans 12 amino acids.

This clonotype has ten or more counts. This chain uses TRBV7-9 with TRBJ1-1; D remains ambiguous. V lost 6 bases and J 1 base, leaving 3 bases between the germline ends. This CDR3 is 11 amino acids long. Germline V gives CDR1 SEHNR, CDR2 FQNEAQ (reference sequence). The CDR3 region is CASSRNTEAFF. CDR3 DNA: TGTGCCAGCAGTAGGAACACTGAAGCTTTCTTT.

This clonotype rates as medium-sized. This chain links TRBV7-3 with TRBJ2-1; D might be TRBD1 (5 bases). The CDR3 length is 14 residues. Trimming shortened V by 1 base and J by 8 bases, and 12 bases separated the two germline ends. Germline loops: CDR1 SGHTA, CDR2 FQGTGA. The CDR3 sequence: CASSLSQGMDEQFF. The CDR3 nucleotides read TGTGCCAGCAGCTTAAGTCAGGGTATGGATGAGCAGTTCTTC.

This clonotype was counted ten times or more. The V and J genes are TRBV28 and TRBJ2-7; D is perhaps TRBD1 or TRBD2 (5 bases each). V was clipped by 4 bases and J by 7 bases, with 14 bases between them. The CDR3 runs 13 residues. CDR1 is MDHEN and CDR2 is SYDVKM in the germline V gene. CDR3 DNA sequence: TGTGCCAGCAGTTCCACGCCGGGACCGGAGCAGTACTTC. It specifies CASSSTPGPEQYF.

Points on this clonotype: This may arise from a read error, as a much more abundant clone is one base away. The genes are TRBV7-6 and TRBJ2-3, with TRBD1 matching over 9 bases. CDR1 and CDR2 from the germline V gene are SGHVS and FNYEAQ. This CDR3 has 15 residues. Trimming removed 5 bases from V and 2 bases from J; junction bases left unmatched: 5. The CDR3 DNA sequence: TGTGCCAGCAGCCTTGGGACAGGGTCCACAGATACGCAGTATTTT. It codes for CASSLGTGSTDTQYF.

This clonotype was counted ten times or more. The CDR3, as DNA: TGTGCCACCAGTGATTCGCTGACAGGGGGCTGGAATGAGCAGTTCTTC. This codes for CATSDSLTGGWNEQFF. The chain employs TRBV24-1 and TRBJ2-1; 10 nucleotides match TRBD1. Trimming removed 2 bases from V and 7 bases from J; junction bases left unmatched: 7. The CDR3 loop spans 16 amino acids. Germline values: CDR1 KGHDR, CDR2 SFDVKD.

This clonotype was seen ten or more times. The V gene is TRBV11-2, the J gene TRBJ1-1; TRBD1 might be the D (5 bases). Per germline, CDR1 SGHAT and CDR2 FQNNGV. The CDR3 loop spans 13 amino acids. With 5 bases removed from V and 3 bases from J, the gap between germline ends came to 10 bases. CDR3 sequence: CASSRGTHTEAFF. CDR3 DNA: TGTGCCAGCAGCAGAGGGACGCACACTGAAGCTTTCTTT.

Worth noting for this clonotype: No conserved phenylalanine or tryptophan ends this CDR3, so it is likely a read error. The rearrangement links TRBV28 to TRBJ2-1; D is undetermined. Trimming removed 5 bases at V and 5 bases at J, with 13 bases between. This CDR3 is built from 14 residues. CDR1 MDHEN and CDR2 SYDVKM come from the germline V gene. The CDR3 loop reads CASSPLRPDNEQFL. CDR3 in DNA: TGTGCCAGCAGTCCGCTACGACCGGACAATGAGCAGTTCCTC.

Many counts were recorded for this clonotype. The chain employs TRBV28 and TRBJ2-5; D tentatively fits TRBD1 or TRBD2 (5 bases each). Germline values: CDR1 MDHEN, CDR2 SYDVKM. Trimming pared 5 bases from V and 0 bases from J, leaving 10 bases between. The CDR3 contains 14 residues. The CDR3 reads CASSGTHYQETQYF. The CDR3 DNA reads TGTGCCAGCAGTGGGACGCATTACCAAGAGACCCAGTACTTC.

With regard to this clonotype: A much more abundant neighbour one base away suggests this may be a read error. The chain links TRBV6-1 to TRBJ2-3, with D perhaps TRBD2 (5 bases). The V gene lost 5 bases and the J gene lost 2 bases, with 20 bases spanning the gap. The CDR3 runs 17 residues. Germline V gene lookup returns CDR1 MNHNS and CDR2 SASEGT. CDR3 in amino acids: CASSLFSGGLPTDTQYF. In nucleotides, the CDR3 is TGTGCCAGCAGTCTTTTTTCAGGAGGCCTTCCCACAGATACGCAGTATTTT.

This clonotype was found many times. The CDR3 DNA sequence: TGTGCCAGCGTTGTCGCGGAACCCGGGGAGCTGTTTTTT. Translating gives CASVVAEPGELFF. The rearrangement joins TRBV6-1 to TRBJ2-2; D uncertain. The CDR3 has 13 residues. Per germline, CDR1 MNHNS and CDR2 SASEGT. V dropped 8 bases and J dropped 6 bases, with 13 bases sitting between them.

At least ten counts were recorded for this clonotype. The CDR3 loop reads CASSLALGGGINTGELFF. The CDR3, as DNA: TGTGCCAGCAGCTTAGCGCTCGGCGGGGGGATTAACACCGGGGAGCTGTTTTTT. V is TRBV7-2 and J is TRBJ2-2; TRBD2 aligns across 8 bases. V lost 0 bases, J lost 2 bases, and 8 bases stayed unmatched. The CDR3 consists of 18 residues. Per germline, CDR1 SGHTA and CDR2 FQGNSA.

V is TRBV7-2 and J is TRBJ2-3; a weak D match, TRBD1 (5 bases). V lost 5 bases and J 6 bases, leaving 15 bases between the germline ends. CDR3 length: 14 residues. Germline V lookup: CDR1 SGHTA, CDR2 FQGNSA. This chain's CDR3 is CASSPIRDVDTQYF. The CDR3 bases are TGTGCCAGCAGCCCAATCAGGGATGTGGATACGCAGTATTTT.

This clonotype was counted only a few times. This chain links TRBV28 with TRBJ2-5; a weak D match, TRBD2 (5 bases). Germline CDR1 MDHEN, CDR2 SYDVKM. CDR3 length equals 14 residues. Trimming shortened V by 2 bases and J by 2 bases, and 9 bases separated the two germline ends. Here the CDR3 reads CASSLSRTQETQYF. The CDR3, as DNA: TGTGCCAGCAGTTTAAGCAGGACTCAAGAGACCCAGTACTTC.

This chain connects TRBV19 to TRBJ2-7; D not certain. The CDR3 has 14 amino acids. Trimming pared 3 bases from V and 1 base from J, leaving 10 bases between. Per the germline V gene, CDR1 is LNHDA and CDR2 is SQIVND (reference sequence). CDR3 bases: TGTGCCAGTAGTATTACCGCCACATCCTACGAGCAGTACTTC. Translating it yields CASSITATSYEQYF.

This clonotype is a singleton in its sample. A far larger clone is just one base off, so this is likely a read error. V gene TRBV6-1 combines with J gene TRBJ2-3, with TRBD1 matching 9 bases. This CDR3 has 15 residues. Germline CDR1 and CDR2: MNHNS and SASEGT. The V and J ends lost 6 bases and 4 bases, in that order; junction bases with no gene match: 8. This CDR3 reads CASRHGTGTSDTQYF. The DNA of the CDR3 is TGTGCCAGCAGACACGGGACAGGGACCTCAGATACGCAGTATTTT.

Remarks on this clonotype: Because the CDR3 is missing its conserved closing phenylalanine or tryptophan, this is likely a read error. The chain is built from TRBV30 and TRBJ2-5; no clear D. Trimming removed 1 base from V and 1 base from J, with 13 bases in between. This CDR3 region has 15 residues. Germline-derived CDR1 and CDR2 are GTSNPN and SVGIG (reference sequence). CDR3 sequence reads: CAWSAPSQGQETQYL. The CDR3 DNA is TGTGCCTGGAGTGCACCGAGCCAAGGCCAAGAGACCCAGTACCTC.

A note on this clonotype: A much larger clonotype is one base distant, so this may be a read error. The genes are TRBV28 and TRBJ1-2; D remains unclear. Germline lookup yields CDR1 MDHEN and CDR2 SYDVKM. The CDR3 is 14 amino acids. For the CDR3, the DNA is TGTGCCAGCGGTTTATATTCTCTTCCCTATGGCTACACCTTC. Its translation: CASGLYSLPYGYTF.

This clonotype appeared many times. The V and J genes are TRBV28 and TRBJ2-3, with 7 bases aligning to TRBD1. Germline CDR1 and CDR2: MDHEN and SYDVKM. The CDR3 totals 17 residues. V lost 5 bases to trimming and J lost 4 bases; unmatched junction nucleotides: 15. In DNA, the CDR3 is TGTGCCAGCAGTCGGACAGGCGGCTCGTCGTTGGCAGATACGCAGTATTTT. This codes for CASSRTGGSSLADTQYF.

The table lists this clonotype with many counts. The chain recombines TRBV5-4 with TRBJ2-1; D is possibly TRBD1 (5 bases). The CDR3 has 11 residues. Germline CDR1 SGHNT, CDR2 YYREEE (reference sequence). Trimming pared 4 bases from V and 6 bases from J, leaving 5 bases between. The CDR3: CASSRGNEQFF. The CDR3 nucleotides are TGTGCCAGCAGCAGGGGCAATGAGCAGTTCTTC.

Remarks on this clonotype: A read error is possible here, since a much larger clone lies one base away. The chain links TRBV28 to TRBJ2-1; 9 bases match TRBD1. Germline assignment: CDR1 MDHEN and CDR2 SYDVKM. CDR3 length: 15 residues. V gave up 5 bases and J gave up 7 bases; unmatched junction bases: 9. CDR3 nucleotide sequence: TGTGCCAGCAGTCCCGGGACAGGGTATTCTAATGAGCAGTTCTTC. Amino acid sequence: CASSPGTGYSNEQFF. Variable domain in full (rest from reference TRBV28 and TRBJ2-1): DVKVTQSSRYLVKRTGEKVFLECVQDMDHENMFWYRQDPGLGLRLIYFSYDVKMKEKGDIPEGYSVSREKKERFSLILESASTNQTSMYLCASSPGTGYSNEQFFGPGTRLTVL.

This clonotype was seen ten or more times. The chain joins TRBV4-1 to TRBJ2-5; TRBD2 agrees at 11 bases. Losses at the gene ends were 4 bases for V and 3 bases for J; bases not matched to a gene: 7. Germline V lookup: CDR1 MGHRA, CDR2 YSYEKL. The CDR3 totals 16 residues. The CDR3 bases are TGCGCCAGCAGCCTTACCCCTAGCGGGGGGAAAGAGACCCAGTACTTC. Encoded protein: CASSLTPSGGKETQYF.

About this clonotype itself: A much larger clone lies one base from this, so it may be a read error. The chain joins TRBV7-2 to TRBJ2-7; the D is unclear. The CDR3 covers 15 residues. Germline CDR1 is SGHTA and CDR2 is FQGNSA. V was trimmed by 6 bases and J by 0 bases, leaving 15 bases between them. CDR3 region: CASSPDRRSSYEQYF. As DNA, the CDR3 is TGTGCCAGCAGTCCCGACCGTAGGAGCTCCTACGAGCAGTACTTC.

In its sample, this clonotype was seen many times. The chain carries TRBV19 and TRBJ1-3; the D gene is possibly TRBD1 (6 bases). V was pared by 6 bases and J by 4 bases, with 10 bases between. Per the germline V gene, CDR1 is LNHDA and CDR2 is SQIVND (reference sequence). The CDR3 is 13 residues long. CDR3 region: CASSTGSGNTIYF. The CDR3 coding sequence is TGTGCCAGTAGCACAGGGTCCGGAAACACCATATATTTT.

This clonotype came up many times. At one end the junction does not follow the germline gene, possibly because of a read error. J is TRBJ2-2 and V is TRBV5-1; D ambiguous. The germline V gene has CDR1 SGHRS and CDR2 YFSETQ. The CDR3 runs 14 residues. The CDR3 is CASSREGNTGELFF. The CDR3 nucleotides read TGTGCCAGCAGTAGAGAAGGGAACACCGGGGAGCTGTTTTTT.

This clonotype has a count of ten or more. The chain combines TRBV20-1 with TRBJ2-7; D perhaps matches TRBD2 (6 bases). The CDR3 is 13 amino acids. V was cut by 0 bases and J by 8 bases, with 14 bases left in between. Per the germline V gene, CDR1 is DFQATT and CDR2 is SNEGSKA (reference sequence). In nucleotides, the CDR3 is TGCAGTGCTAGAGATGTTGGCGGGAATAAGCAGTACTTC. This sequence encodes CSARDVGGNKQYF.